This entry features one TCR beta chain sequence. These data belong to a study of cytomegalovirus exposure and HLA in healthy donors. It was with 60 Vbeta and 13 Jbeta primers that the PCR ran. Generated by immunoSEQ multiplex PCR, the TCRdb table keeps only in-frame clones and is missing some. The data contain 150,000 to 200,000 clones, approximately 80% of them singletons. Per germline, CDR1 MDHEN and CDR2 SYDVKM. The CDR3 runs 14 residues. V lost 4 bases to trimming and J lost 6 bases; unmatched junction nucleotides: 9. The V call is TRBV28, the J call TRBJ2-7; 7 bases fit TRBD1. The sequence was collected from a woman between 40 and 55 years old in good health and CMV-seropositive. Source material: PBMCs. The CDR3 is CASSSYRGLVEQYF. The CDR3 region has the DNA TGTGCCAGCAGTTCTTACAGGGGTTTGGTCGAGCAGTACTTC.